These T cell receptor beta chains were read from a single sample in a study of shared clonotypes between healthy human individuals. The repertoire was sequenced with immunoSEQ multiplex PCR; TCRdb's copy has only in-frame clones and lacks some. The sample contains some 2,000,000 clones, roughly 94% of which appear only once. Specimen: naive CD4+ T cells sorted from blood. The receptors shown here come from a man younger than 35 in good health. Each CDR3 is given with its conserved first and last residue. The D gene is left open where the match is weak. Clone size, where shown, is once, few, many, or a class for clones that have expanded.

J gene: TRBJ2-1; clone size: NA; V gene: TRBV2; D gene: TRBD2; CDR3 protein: CARKSSGGATEQFF; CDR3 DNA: TGTGCCAGGAAATCTAGCGGGGGGGCCACTGAGCAGTTCTTC
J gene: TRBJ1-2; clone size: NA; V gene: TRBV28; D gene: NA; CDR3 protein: CASSSGSSFSYGYTF; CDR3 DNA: TGTGCCAGCAGTTCCGGGAGTTCCTTTAGCTATGGCTACACCTTC
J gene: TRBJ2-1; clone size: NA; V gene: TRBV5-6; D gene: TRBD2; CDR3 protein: CASSLEPGGPGEQFF; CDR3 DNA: TGTGCCAGCAGCTTGGAACCGGGAGGGCCGGGTGAGCAGTTCTTC
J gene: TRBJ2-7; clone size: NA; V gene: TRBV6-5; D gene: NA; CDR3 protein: CASGPDYWRQYF; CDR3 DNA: TGTGCCAGCGGACCGGACTACTGGAGGCAGTACTTC
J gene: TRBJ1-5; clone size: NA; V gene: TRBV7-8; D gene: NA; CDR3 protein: CASSQDSEYNQPQHF; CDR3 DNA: TGTGCCAGCAGCCAGGACAGCGAATACAATCAGCCCCAGCATTTT
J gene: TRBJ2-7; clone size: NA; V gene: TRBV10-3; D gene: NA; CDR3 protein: CATMTSGGGEQYF; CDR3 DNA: TGTGCCACCATGACCTCAGGGGGAGGCGAGCAGTACTTC
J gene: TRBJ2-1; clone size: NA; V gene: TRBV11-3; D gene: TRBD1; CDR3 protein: CASSRQGVYDEQFF; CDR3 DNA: TGTGCCAGCAGCCGACAGGGGGTCTACGATGAGCAGTTCTTC
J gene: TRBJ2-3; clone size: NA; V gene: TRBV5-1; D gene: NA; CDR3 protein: CASSLVLARDTQYF; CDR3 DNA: TGCGCCAGCAGCTTGGTCCTAGCCCGAGATACGCAGTATTTT
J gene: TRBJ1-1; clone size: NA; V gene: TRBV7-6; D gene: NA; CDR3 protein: CASSPNVGLENTEAFF; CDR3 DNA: TGTGCCAGCAGCCCGAACGTGGGACTGGAGAACACTGAAGCTTTCTTT
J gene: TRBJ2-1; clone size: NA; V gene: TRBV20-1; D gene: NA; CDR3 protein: CSAGPGNEQFF; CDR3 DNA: TGCAGTGCTGGTCCTGGGAATGAGCAGTTCTTC
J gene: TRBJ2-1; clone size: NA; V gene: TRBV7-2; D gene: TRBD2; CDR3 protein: CASSPRLAGSYNEQFF; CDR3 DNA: TGTGCCAGCAGCCCGCGTCTAGCGGGCTCCTACAATGAGCAGTTCTTC
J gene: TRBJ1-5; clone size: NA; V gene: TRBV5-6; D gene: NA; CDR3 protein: CASSLSGNQPQHF; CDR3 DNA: TGTGCCAGCAGCTTGTCTGGCAATCAGCCCCAGCATTTT
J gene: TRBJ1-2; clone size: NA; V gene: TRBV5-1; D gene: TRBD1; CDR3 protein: CASSLSTGDYGYTF; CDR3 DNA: TGCGCCAGCAGCTTGTCGACAGGGGACTATGGCTACACCTTC
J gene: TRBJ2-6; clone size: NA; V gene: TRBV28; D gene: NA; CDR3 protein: CASSQQGPGANVLTF; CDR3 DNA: TGTGCCAGCAGCCAGCAGGGACCCGGGGCCAACGTCCTGACTTTC
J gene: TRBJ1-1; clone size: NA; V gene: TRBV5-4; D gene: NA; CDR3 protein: CASTIGAGLSNTEAFF; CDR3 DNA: TGTGCCAGCACCATTGGAGCAGGGCTCTCGAACACTGAAGCTTTCTTT
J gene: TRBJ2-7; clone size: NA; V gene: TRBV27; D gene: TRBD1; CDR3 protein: CASSLSWDSSYEQYF; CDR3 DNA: TGTGCCAGCAGTTTATCCTGGGACAGCTCCTACGAGCAGTACTTC
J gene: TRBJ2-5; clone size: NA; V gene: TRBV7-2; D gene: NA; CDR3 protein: CASSTDAETQYF; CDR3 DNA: TGTGCCAGCAGTACCGATGCTGAGACCCAGTACTTC
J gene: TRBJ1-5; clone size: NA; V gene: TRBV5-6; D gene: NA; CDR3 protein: CASSFANQPQHF; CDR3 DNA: TGTGCCAGCAGCTTTGCGAATCAGCCCCAGCATTTT
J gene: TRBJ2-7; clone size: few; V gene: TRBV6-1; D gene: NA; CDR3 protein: CASSRNPDDNYEQYF; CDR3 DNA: TGTGCCAGCAGCAGGAACCCCGACGATAACTACGAGCAGTACTTC
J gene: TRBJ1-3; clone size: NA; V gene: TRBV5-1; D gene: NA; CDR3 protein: CASSLQGNTIYF; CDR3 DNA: TGCGCCAGCAGCTTGCAGGGAAACACCATATATTTT
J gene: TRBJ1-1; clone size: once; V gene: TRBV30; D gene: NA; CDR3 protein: CAWSDQGNTEAFF; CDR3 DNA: TGTGCCTGGAGTGATCAGGGGAACACTGAAGCTTTCTTT
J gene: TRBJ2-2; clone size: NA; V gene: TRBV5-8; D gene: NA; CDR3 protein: CASSFWAGPNLPNTGELFF; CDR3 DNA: TGTGCCAGCAGCTTCTGGGCAGGGCCCAACCTCCCGAACACCGGGGAGCTGTTTTTT
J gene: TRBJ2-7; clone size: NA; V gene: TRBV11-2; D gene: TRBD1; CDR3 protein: CASSALGTAQYF; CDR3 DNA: TGTGCCAGCAGCGCCCTAGGGACAGCGCAGTACTTC
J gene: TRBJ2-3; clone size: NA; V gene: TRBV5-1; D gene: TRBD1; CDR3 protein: CASSFTGTGGTDTQYF; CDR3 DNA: TGCGCCAGCAGCTTCACCGGGACAGGGGGCACAGATACGCAGTATTTT
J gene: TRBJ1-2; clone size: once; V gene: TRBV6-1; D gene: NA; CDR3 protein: CASIGSRANYGYTF; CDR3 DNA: TGTGCCAGCATCGGGAGTCGGGCGAACTATGGCTACACCTTC